The 27 T cell receptor beta chains reported below all come from one sample, sequenced in a study of graft-versus-host responses after intestinal transplantation. Lymphocytes (intraepithelial and lamina propria) were released by processing the graft tissue. The protocol was immunoSEQ multiplex PCR, while the TCRdb copy is restricted to in-frame clones and leaves out a portion. The sample contains roughly 27,000 clones, 80% to 85% of which appear only once. This sample comprised ileum tissue, obtained 98 days after intestinal transplantation. These receptors originate from a human patient who received an intestinal transplant, so some T cells may come from the graft donor.

The chain combines TRBV7-9 with TRBJ2-7; D may be TRBD1 (6 bases). CDR1 is SEHNR, CDR2 FQNEAQ, per germline (reference sequence). CDR3 length: 15 amino acids. V shed 6 bases and J shed 2 bases, with 17 bases lying between them. CDR3 in amino acids: CASRFTGQKAYEQYF. The CDR3 DNA follows: TGTGCCAGCAGGTTCACAGGGCAAAAAGCCTACGAGCAGTACTTC.

The V gene is TRBV6-4, the J gene TRBJ2-1, with TRBD2 matching over 14 bases. Germline V gene lookup returns CDR1 MRHNA and CDR2 SNTAGT. The ends lost 6 bases at V and 7 bases at J; junction bases unmatched: 2. This CDR3 spans 14 amino acids. The CDR3 region is CASSGTSGGNEQFF. The CDR3 nucleotides read TGTGCCAGCAGCGGGACTAGCGGGGGAAATGAGCAGTTCTTC.

The rearrangement joins TRBV27 to TRBJ2-2, with D possibly called TRBD1 or TRBD2 (5 bases each). This CDR3 region has 16 residues. Trimming removed 7 bases at V and 4 bases at J, with 19 bases between. The V gene's germline CDR1 is MNHEY and CDR2 SMNVEV (reference sequence). The CDR3 region is CASNGIQGVGTGELFF. The CDR3 coding sequence is TGTGCCAGCAACGGGATCCAGGGCGTTGGCACCGGGGAGCTGTTTTTT.

This chain uses TRBV7-2 with TRBJ1-2; D is unresolved. V gave up 3 bases and J gave up 3 bases, with 11 bases separating them. This CDR3 is built from 14 residues. Germline assignment: CDR1 SGHTA and CDR2 FQGNSA. CDR3 residues: CASSFWWEDYGYTF. The CDR3 DNA reads as TGTGCCAGCAGCTTCTGGTGGGAAGACTATGGCTACACCTTC.

The gene calls are TRBV19 and TRBJ1-6; TRBD1 matches at 8 bases. The V and J ends lost 1 base and 10 bases, in that order; junction bases with no gene match: 3. The germline CDR1 and CDR2 sequences are LNHDA and SQIVND (reference sequence). The CDR3 is made up of 14 amino acids. CDR3 amino acids: CASSIGTGNSPLHF. The CDR3 DNA sequence: TGTGCCAGTAGTATAGGGACAGGGAACTCACCCCTCCACTTT. Looking up the rest from reference TRBV19 and TRBJ1-6 gives the full variable domain: DGGITQSPKYLFRKEGQNVTLSCEQNLNHDAMYWYRQDPGQGLRLIYYSQIVNDFQKGDIAEGYSVSREKKESFPLTVTSAQKNPTAFYLCASSIGTGNSPLHFGNGTRLTVT.

The chain employs TRBV7-6 and TRBJ2-7; D may be TRBD2 (6 bases). The CDR3 extends over 16 amino acids. With 5 bases removed from V and 3 bases from J, the gap between germline ends came to 20 bases. The germline V gene encodes CDR1 SGHVS and CDR2 FNYEAQ. CDR3 in DNA: TGTGCCAGCAGCCCCACCGCGGGACCCAACTACTACGAGCAGTACTTC. It encodes CASSPTAGPNYYEQYF. The full variable domain, in which reference TRBV7-6 and TRBJ2-7 provide the parts outside the CDR3, is GAGVSQSPRYKVTKRGQDVALRCDPISGHVSLYWYRQALGQGPEFLTYFNYEAQQDKSGLPNDRFSAERPEGSISTLTIQRTEQRDSAMYRCASSPTAGPNYYEQYFGPGTRLTVT.

The V and J genes are TRBV18 and TRBJ1-4, with D perhaps TRBD1 (5 bases). This CDR3 has 18 amino acids. V gave up 6 bases and J gave up 6 bases, with 26 bases separating them. Germline values: CDR1 KGHSH, CDR2 LQKENI. CDR3: CASSHRASGIPGDEKLFF. The CDR3 nucleotides read TGTGCCAGCTCCCACCGGGCCTCCGGGATCCCGGGGGATGAAAAACTGTTTTTT.

The J gene is TRBJ2-7, the V gene TRBV12-5; D is tentatively TRBD1 or TRBD2 (5 bases each). CDR3 length: 13 residues. Trimming shortened V by 1 base and J by 12 bases, and 16 bases separated the two germline ends. CDR1 LGHNT and CDR2 FRNRAP come from the germline V gene. CDR3 coding DNA: TGTGCTAGTGGTTTGGAGGGACGGACGGTGCTGTACTTC. It specifies CASGLEGRTVLYF.

V gene TRBV19 combines with J gene TRBJ2-1, with no clear D. Per germline, CDR1 LNHDA and CDR2 SQIVND (reference sequence). This CDR3 has 14 residues. V was shortened by 3 bases and J by 3 bases, with 9 bases between the two germline ends. CDR3 sequence reads: CASSILNLYNEQFF. CDR3 coding DNA: TGTGCCAGTAGTATTCTAAATCTCTACAATGAGCAGTTCTTC.

This clone has just one count. The chain employs TRBV5-1 and TRBJ2-7, with D uncertain. CDR3 length equals 14 residues. The V gene's germline CDR1 is SGHRS and CDR2 YFSETQ. Trimming took off 3 bases at V and 6 bases at J, with 16 bases between the two ends. The CDR3 bases are TGCGCCAGCAGCTCCCGCACTGATTACGGCGAGCAGTACTTC. This translates into CASSSRTDYGEQYF.

The rearrangement links TRBV27 to TRBJ1-1; weak D call: TRBD1 (5 bases). V was shortened by 3 bases and J by 5 bases, with 10 bases between the two germline ends. This CDR3 is 13 amino acids long. CDR1 and CDR2 from the germline V gene are MNHEY and SMNVEV (reference sequence). This CDR3 reads CASSLGGRTEAFF. The DNA of the CDR3 is TGTGCCAGCAGTTTGGGGGGTAGGACTGAAGCTTTCTTT.

This chain connects TRBV7-9 to TRBJ1-3; D gene uncertain. This CDR3 is built from 15 residues. The V and J ends lost 7 bases and 2 bases respectively, with 15 bases between them. Looked up from germline, CDR1 is SEHNR and CDR2 is FQNEAQ (reference sequence). The CDR3 coding sequence is TGTGCCAGCACCCCGGGCAGGAGGGCTGGAAACACCATATATTTT. Its translation: CASTPGRRAGNTIYF.

The rearrangement links TRBV5-6 to TRBJ1-2; the D is unclear. Germline V gene lookup returns CDR1 SGHDT and CDR2 YYEEEE. V lost 4 bases and J 8 bases, leaving 18 bases between the germline ends. The CDR3 extends over 14 amino acids. The CDR3 is CASSTEHQPWGYTF. In DNA form, the CDR3 reads TGTGCCAGCAGCACCGAGCACCAACCGTGGGGCTACACCTTC.

This clone was seen a few times. The genes are TRBV5-6 and TRBJ2-1; D assignment may be TRBD1 or TRBD2 (6 bases each). V lost 0 bases to trimming and J lost 8 bases, with 9 bases between them. This CDR3 has 13 residues. Germline CDR1 reads SGHDT; CDR2 reads YYEEEE. The DNA for the CDR3 is TGTGCCAGCAGCTTGGGTAGGGGGGATGAGCAGTTCTTC. Translated, it gives CASSLGRGDEQFF. Supplemented by reference TRBV5-6 and TRBJ2-1, the full variable domain reads DAGVTQSPTHLIKTRGQQVTLRCSPKSGHDTVSWYQQALGQGPQFIFQYYEEEERQRGNFPDRFSGHQFPNYSSELNVNALLLGDSALYLCASSLGRGDEQFFGPGTRLTVL.

The chain has TRBV2 and TRBJ2-5, with D possibly TRBD1 on 5 matching bases. With the DNA end fitting TRBJ2-7 better, the J assignment may be wrong. Germline CDR1 is SNHLY and CDR2 is FYNNEI. The CDR3 loop spans 16 amino acids. The CDR3 protein is CASSEPLRGSPYEQYF. The CDR3 region has the DNA TGTGCCAGCAGTGAACCGTTAAGGGGCTCCCCCTACGAGCAGTACTTC.

Written as DNA, the CDR3 is TGTGCCAGCAGGGATTACAGGGATGGCATTCAGTACTTC. Encoded protein: CASRDYRDGIQYF. The chain combines TRBV6-6 with TRBJ2-4; D is possibly TRBD1 (6 bases). Germline values: CDR1 MNHNY, CDR2 SVGAGI (reference sequence). V shed 6 bases and J shed 9 bases, with 15 bases lying between them. The length of the CDR3 is 13 residues.

The rearrangement links TRBV6-5 to TRBJ1-1; TRBD1 agrees at 7 bases. CDR1 is MNHEY and CDR2 is SVGAGI in the germline V gene. The CDR3 has 13 residues. V trimming: 4 bases; J trimming: 6 bases; junction bases outside the gene matches: 5. The CDR3 spells CASSFSTGAEAFF. The CDR3 DNA sequence: TGTGCCAGCAGTTTTTCAACAGGGGCTGAAGCTTTCTTT.

This clone has just a few counts. V is TRBV9 and J is TRBJ2-5, with D maybe TRBD2 (5 bases). CDR1 is SGDLS, CDR2 YYNGEE, per germline. Trimming removed 3 bases from V and 2 bases from J, with 11 bases in between. This CDR3 comprises 14 residues. CDR3 nucleotide sequence: TGTGCCAGCAGCGAGCGGAGCTATCAAGAGACCCAGTACTTC. The encoded protein is CASSERSYQETQYF.

The J gene is TRBJ2-1, the V gene TRBV6-4, with D unclear. In germline, CDR1 is MRHNA, CDR2 SNTAGT. V lost 0 bases and J lost 6, with 15 bases in between. This CDR3 is 16 amino acids long. The CDR3 DNA sequence: TGTGCCAGCAGTGACTCTTATCACCCTCCGTTCAATGAGCAGTTCTTC. Translation gives CASSDSYHPPFNEQFF.

The J gene is TRBJ2-5, the V gene TRBV18; TRBD2 aligns across 12 bases. The germline gives CDR1 KGHSH, CDR2 LQKENI. V shed 4 bases and J 5 bases; nucleotides not matched to a gene: 11. The CDR3 loop spans 17 amino acids. This CDR3 reads CASSLNLLAGGLETQYF. The CDR3 coding sequence is TGTGCCAGCTCACTCAACCTCCTAGCGGGGGGGCTCGAGACCCAGTACTTC.

The chain combines TRBV6-1 with TRBJ1-1; no clear D gene. Germline V gene lookup returns CDR1 MNHNS and CDR2 SASEGT. V lost 4 bases, J lost 2 bases, and 20 bases lay in between. The CDR3 runs to 17 residues. The CDR3 loop reads CASSAGGYSGRNTEAFF. DNA of the CDR3: TGTGCCAGCAGTGCCGGAGGGTACTCTGGGCGTAACACTGAAGCTTTCTTT.

This clone was counted between two and nine times. The chain carries TRBV6-5 and TRBJ2-7; a weak D match, TRBD2 (6 bases). V was pared by 3 bases and J by 7 bases, with 7 bases between. The V gene's germline CDR1 is MNHEY and CDR2 SVGAGI. There are 11 residues in the CDR3. CDR3: CASSYRGEQYF. In DNA form, the CDR3 reads TGTGCCAGCAGTTATCGGGGGGAGCAGTACTTC.

This rearrangement joins TRBV7-8 to TRBJ2-2; TRBD2 agrees at 9 bases. V lost 3 bases, J lost 5 bases, and 13 bases stayed unmatched. The V gene's germline CDR1 is SGHVS and CDR2 FQNEAQ. The CDR3 totals 18 residues. The CDR3 loop is CASSLEPGLASWTGELFF. DNA of the CDR3: TGTGCCAGCAGCTTGGAACCGGGACTAGCTTCTTGGACCGGGGAGCTGTTTTTT.

The V gene is TRBV18, the J gene TRBJ2-5; D gene uncertain. Germline loops: CDR1 KGHSH, CDR2 LQKENI. The CDR3 has 14 residues. V lost 0 bases and J lost 5, with 10 bases in between. The CDR3 region is CASSPPAVPETQYF. The CDR3 nucleotides are TGTGCCAGCTCACCACCGGCTGTCCCGGAGACCCAGTACTTC.

The genes are TRBV19 and TRBJ1-5, with D maybe TRBD1 (5 bases). CDR3 length equals 17 residues. CDR1 and CDR2 from the germline V gene are LNHDA and SQIVND (reference sequence). V lost 4 bases to trimming and J lost 1 base, with 17 bases between them. CDR3 nucleotides: TGTGCCAGTAGTAAGACAGCCCTAGCTAGAAGCAATCAGCCCCAGCATTTT. Translating it yields CASSKTALARSNQPQHF.

Here the CDR3 reads CASSFGPDNEQFF. CDR3 coding DNA: TGTGCCAGCAGCTTTGGACCCGACAATGAGCAGTTCTTC. The V call is TRBV7-6, the J call TRBJ2-1; D uncertain. Germline V gene lookup returns CDR1 SGHVS and CDR2 FNYEAQ. V was clipped by 3 bases and J by 5 bases, with 8 bases between them. The length of the CDR3 is 13 residues.

This rearrangement joins TRBV9 to TRBJ1-4; TRBD1 might be the D (5 bases). Germline V gene sequence: CDR1 SGDLS, CDR2 YYNGEE. The CDR3 length is 14 residues. Trimming shortened V by 5 bases and J by 6 bases, and 14 bases separated the two germline ends. Written as DNA, the CDR3 is TGTGCCAGCAGTGAAACCCGGGACGATGAAAAACTGTTTTTT. Its translation is CASSETRDDEKLFF.